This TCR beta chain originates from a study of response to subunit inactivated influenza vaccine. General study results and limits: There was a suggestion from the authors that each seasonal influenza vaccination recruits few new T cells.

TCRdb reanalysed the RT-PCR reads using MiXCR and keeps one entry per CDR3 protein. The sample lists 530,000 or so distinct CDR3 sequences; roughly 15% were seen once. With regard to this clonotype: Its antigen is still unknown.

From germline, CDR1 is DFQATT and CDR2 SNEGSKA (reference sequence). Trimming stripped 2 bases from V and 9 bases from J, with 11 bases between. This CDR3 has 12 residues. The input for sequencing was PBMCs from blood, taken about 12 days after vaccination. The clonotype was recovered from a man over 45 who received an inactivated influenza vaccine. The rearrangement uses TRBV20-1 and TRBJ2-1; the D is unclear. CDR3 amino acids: CSARPLDREQFF. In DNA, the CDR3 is TGCAGTGCTAGACCCTTGGACCGTGAGCAGTTCTTC.